This T cell receptor beta chain was identified during a study of identical twins. Study results and limitations: Zero-insertion analyses could be partly confounded by invariant MAIT and iNKT cells. Rather than following the same donors, the conclusions depended on cross-sectional statistical analysis.

Donors were all healthy Caucasians. Unique molecular identifiers were present on cDNA, and template switching added a universal primer site. TCRdb processed the 5' RACE reads anew with MiXCR; each CDR3 protein has one entry. The sample shows 1.5 million to 2 million distinct CDR3 sequences, around 29% of them seen only once. Details on this clonotype: What it binds is unknown.

The germline V gene has CDR1 DFQATT and CDR2 SNEGSKA (reference sequence). J was trimmed by 4 bases and V by 3 bases; bases with no gene match: 4. This CDR3 has 15 residues. The V call is TRBV20-1, the J call TRBJ2-3; 13 nucleotides match TRBD2. What was sequenced was cord blood. The TCR originated in a newborn girl in good health. The CDR3 DNA follows: TGCAGTGCTAGGACTAGCGGGGGGTTGGCAGATACGCAGTATTTT. Encoded protein: CSARTSGGLADTQYF.